Following are 32 T cell receptor beta chains from one sample sequenced in a study of T cells in Graves' hyperthyroidism and ophthalmopathy. Amplification yielded TCR beta CDR3 regions, with RNA transcripts as the source. The HTBI primer set drove a first-round RT-PCR of the TCR CDR3. In TCRdb, the multiplex PCR reads were re-called with MiXCR into one record per CDR3 protein. The table includes more than 350,000 distinct CDR3 sequences, approximately 14% detected once. Specimen: blood. Receptors originate from a woman aged 55-70 years with Graves' ophthalmopathy.

This clonotype occurred many times. The rearrangement uses TRBV6-5 and TRBJ2-1; D may be TRBD2 (6 bases). Trimming stripped 0 bases from V and 4 bases from J, with 13 bases between. This CDR3 spans 16 amino acids. Per the germline V gene, CDR1 is MNHEY and CDR2 is SVGAGI. This CDR3 is CASSYSLAGTYNEQFF. The CDR3 DNA follows: TGTGCCAGCAGTTACTCGCTTGCGGGAACTTACAATGAGCAGTTCTTC.

This clonotype turned up a few times. The chain couples TRBV19 to TRBJ2-1; 12 bases are shared with TRBD2. CDR3 length equals 15 residues. Trimming at V came to 4 bases and at J to 6 bases, leaving 4 bases not matched to a gene. In germline, CDR1 is LNHDA, CDR2 SQIVND (reference sequence). The chain's CDR3 is CASSTGLAGLNEQFF. The CDR3 coding sequence is TGTGCCAGTAGTACGGGACTAGCGGGCCTCAATGAGCAGTTCTTC. The complete variable domain, with remaining parts taken from reference TRBV19 and TRBJ2-1, reads DGGITQSPKYLFRKEGQNVTLSCEQNLNHDAMYWYRQDPGQGLRLIYYSQIVNDFQKGDIAEGYSVSREKKESFPLTVTSAQKNPTAFYLCASSTGLAGLNEQFFGPGTRLTVL.

The table lists this clonotype with a few counts. This sequence joins TRBV20-1 and TRBJ2-7; D is possibly TRBD2 (6 bases). The CDR3 is made up of 13 amino acids. V lost 0 bases and J lost 5, with 11 bases in between. From germline, CDR1 is DFQATT and CDR2 SNEGSKA (reference sequence). The CDR3 DNA reads TGCAGTGCTAGAGATGGGGTAGCGGACGAGCAGTACTTC. It encodes CSARDGVADEQYF.

V gene TRBV20-1 combines with J gene TRBJ2-1; D remains unclear. CDR3 length equals 15 residues. The germline V gene has CDR1 DFQATT and CDR2 SNEGSKA (reference sequence). V shed 0 bases and J shed 6 bases, with 15 bases lying between them. The CDR3 region has the DNA TGCAGTGCTAGAGATAGTTCCAGAGCTACCAATGAGCAGTTCTTC. It codes for CSARDSSRATNEQFF.

This clonotype was detected ten times or more. The chain joins TRBV12-5 to TRBJ2-5; a weak D match, TRBD1 (6 bases). The CDR3 is 14 amino acids. The germline CDR1 and CDR2 sequences are LGHNT and FRNRAP. V gave up 5 bases and J gave up 1 base, with 11 bases separating them. DNA for the CDR3: TGTGCTAGTGGTCCTGTAGGGGGCCAAGAGACCCAGTACTTC. This sequence encodes CASGPVGGQETQYF.

This clonotype appeared a few times. The chain couples TRBV20-1 to TRBJ1-1; no firm D call. CDR1 and CDR2 (germline): DFQATT, SNEGSKA (reference sequence). The CDR3 is made up of 13 amino acids. Trimming removed 3 bases at V and 0 bases at J, with 8 bases between. The CDR3 spells CSARSAVNTEAFF. The CDR3 region has the DNA TGCAGTGCTAGGAGTGCCGTGAACACTGAAGCTTTCTTT.

The sample holds many counts of this clonotype. The chain couples TRBV2 to TRBJ2-5; 8 bases map to TRBD1. V was clipped by 5 bases and J by 1 base; unmatched bases: 3. This CDR3 contains 14 residues. Germline V gene sequence: CDR1 SNHLY, CDR2 FYNNEI. CDR3 nucleotides: TGTGCCAGCAGTAAGGGGACAGGCCAAGAGACCCAGTACTTC. It specifies CASSKGTGQETQYF.

The V gene is TRBV7-9, the J gene TRBJ2-7; D gene unclear. Trimming removed 5 bases from V and 5 bases from J, with 13 bases in between. CDR3 length: 13 amino acids. Germline values: CDR1 SEHNR, CDR2 FQNEAQ (reference sequence). The chain's CDR3 is CASSPRSGNEQYF. The CDR3 DNA follows: TGTGCCAGCAGCCCCCGCTCAGGAAACGAGCAGTACTTC.

This clonotype occurred many times. V usage is TRBV11-2 and J usage is TRBJ2-4; possible D gene TRBD1, 5 bases. V was shortened by 0 bases and J by 3 bases, with 15 bases between the two germline ends. Germline V CDR1 and CDR2: SGHAT, FQNNGV. This CDR3 has 17 amino acids. The CDR3 is CASSLDTGHLIKNIQYF. The CDR3 DNA is TGTGCCAGCAGCTTAGATACTGGACACCTTATCAAAAACATTCAGTACTTC.

This clonotype has at least ten counts. V and J are TRBV24-1 and TRBJ2-3; the match to TRBD2 covers 9 bases. The J segment lost 5 bases and the V segment lost 1 base, leaving 0 bases of the junction unmatched. The length of the CDR3 is 14 residues. Germline loops: CDR1 KGHDR, CDR2 SFDVKD. As DNA, the CDR3 is TGTGCCACCAGTGATTTAGCGGGAGGAGATACGCAGTATTTT. Residues: CATSDLAGGDTQYF.

On this clonotype: Being one base from a much bigger clone, this may be a read error. The rearrangement uses TRBV12-3 or TRBV12-4 and TRBJ2-3; D is possibly TRBD1 or TRBD2 (6 bases each). The CDR3 runs to 14 residues. Trimming stripped 6 bases from V and 2 bases from J, with 12 bases between. The CDR3 bases are TGTGCCAGCAGGGGGGGCAGAGTCACAGATACGCAGTATTTT. This gives the protein CASRGGRVTDTQYF.

This clonotype was seen ten or more times. V gene TRBV28 combines with J gene TRBJ2-7; D may be TRBD2 (6 bases). Deletions cut 7 bases from V and 5 bases from J, with 12 bases between. Per germline, CDR1 MDHEN and CDR2 SYDVKM. The CDR3 is 12 amino acids. CDR3: CASMGGVNEQYF. In DNA form, the CDR3 reads TGTGCCAGCATGGGGGGAGTTAACGAGCAGTACTTC.

A few counts support this clonotype. This sequence may be a read error, since a much larger clone differs from it by one base. The chain is built from TRBV12-3 or TRBV12-4 and TRBJ2-2; D gene ambiguous. Trimming took 5 bases from V and 4 from J, leaving 17 bases between them. The CDR3 has 16 amino acids. CDR3: CASSPRFDIPTGELFF. CDR3 in DNA: TGTGCCAGCAGTCCCCGGTTCGACATTCCCACCGGGGAGCTGTTTTTT.

This clonotype was seen at least ten times. The rearrangement joins TRBV20-1 to TRBJ2-1, with D possibly being TRBD2 (5 bases). Germline V gene data show CDR1 as DFQATT and CDR2 as SNEGSKA (reference sequence). Trimming removed 6 bases from V and 12 bases from J, with 12 bases in between. The CDR3 spans 10 residues. This chain's CDR3 is CSALRGRQFF. CDR3 nucleotides: TGCAGTGCCCTCCGGGGTAGGCAGTTCTTC.

This clonotype was seen many times. The CDR3 coding sequence is TGCAGTGCTAGAGATCACGGAAACCAGGGACTAGCGGGAGTGAGGCGTTGGACAGATACGCAGTATTTT. It codes for CSARDHGNQGLAGVRRWTDTQYF. V is TRBV20-1 and J is TRBJ2-3; the match to TRBD2 covers 14 bases. Germline CDR1 reads DFQATT; CDR2 reads SNEGSKA (reference sequence). The ends lost 0 bases at V and 3 bases at J; junction bases unmatched: 23. The CDR3 is 23 residues long.

The table lists this clonotype with a few counts. V and J are TRBV19 and TRBJ2-5; a possible D gene is TRBD2 (6 bases). The ends were cut back, 6 bases at V and 2 bases at J, with 19 bases in the middle. This CDR3 comprises 16 residues. CDR1 is LNHDA, CDR2 SQIVND, per germline (reference sequence). The CDR3 here is CASSPGGRGLQETQYF. The DNA for the CDR3 is TGTGCCAGTAGCCCCGGGGGACGGGGACTTCAAGAGACCCAGTACTTC.

This clonotype was counted ten times or more. The CDR3 sequence is CASSPLAGYNEQFF. The CDR3 nucleotides read TGTGCCAGCAGCCCACTAGCGGGGTACAATGAGCAGTTCTTC. The genes are TRBV3-1 and TRBJ2-1, with TRBD2 identical over 10 bases. Trimming cost V 4 bases and J 4 bases; bases outside gene matches: 1. This CDR3 region has 14 residues. Germline V gene sequence: CDR1 LGHDT, CDR2 YNNKEL (reference sequence).

This clonotype came up many times. The rearrangement uses TRBV12-3 or TRBV12-4 and TRBJ2-3; the D gene is possibly TRBD1 (6 bases). V was cut by 1 base and J by 4 bases, with 12 bases left in between. The CDR3 loop spans 15 amino acids. CDR3 nucleotide sequence: TGTGCCAGCAGTTTAGGTGGCAGGGGAGCAGATACGCAGTATTTT. It encodes CASSLGGRGADTQYF.

This clonotype appeared a few times. The J gene is TRBJ2-1, the V gene TRBV15; 7 positions agree with TRBD2. Trimming removed 3 bases from V and 2 bases from J; junction bases left unmatched: 4. The CDR3 extends over 15 amino acids. Germline lookup yields CDR1 LNHNV and CDR2 YYDKDF (reference sequence). CDR3 sequence reads: CATSRGDYTYNEQFF. CDR3 DNA sequence: TGTGCCACCAGCAGGGGGGACTATACCTACAATGAGCAGTTCTTC.

This clonotype was seen more than once but under ten times. The rearrangement links TRBV7-2 to TRBJ1-2; TRBD1 matches 8 bases. CDR1 SGHTA and CDR2 FQGNSA come from the germline V gene. The V segment lost 5 bases and the J segment 5 bases; nucleotides outside the gene matches: 25. This CDR3 spans 20 amino acids. CDR3: CASSLPDTSGGAGNAYGYTF. For the CDR3, the DNA is TGTGCCAGCAGCCTACCGGATACCTCAGGGGGCGCGGGAAATGCGTATGGCTACACCTTC. Full variable domain (missing parts from reference TRBV7-2 and TRBJ1-2): GAGVSQSPSNKVTEKGKDVELRCDPISGHTALYWYRQSLGQGLEFLIYFQGNSAPDKSGLPSDRFSAERTGGSVSTLTIQRTQQEDSAVYLCASSLPDTSGGAGNAYGYTFGSGTRLTVV.

Turning to this clonotype: At one end, the junction sequence differs from germline, possibly due to a read error. J is TRBJ2-3 and V is TRBV19; D is unresolved. CDR1 LNHDA and CDR2 SQIVND come from the germline V gene (reference sequence). This CDR3 is built from 17 residues. The CDR3 sequence is CASSARSRMGSTDTKYF. The CDR3 DNA reads TGTGCCAGTAGTGCACGCTCAAGGATGGGCAGCACAGATACGAAGTATTTT.

In its sample, this clonotype was seen a few times. The chain employs TRBV16 and TRBJ2-7; D is perhaps TRBD2 (6 bases). With 1 base removed from V and 2 bases from J, the gap between germline ends came to 12 bases. CDR3 length equals 15 residues. In germline, CDR1 is KGHSY, CDR2 FQNENV. DNA of the CDR3: TGTGCCAGCAGCCAATGGAGGGCCAGCCCCTACGAGCAGTACTTC. Protein sequence: CASSQWRASPYEQYF.

This clonotype appeared many times. CDR3 DNA: TGCGCCAGCAGTGACCCGGGACTAGCGGAGCCCCCACACCAAGAGACCCAGTACTTC. Residues: CASSDPGLAEPPHQETQYF. The rearrangement joins TRBV10-2 to TRBJ2-5; TRBD2 matches at 11 bases. Germline CDR1 is WSHSY and CDR2 is SAAADI. CDR3 length equals 19 residues. V shed 3 bases and J 0 bases; nucleotides not matched to a gene: 12.

This clonotype was counted only a few times. The chain is built from TRBV7-2 and TRBJ1-1; no clear D gene. Germline loops: CDR1 SGHTA, CDR2 FQGNSA. The CDR3 spans 14 residues. Trimming stripped 5 bases from V and 1 base from J, with 11 bases between. The CDR3 spells CASSRGKANTEAFF. In DNA, the CDR3 is TGTGCCAGCAGCCGAGGGAAGGCGAACACTGAAGCTTTCTTT.

The sample holds one count of this clonotype. The junction shows a germline mismatch at one end, possibly a read error. The rearrangement joins TRBV3-1 to TRBJ2-5; TRBD2 agrees at 9 bases. The CDR3 is 16 amino acids. Germline CDR1 and CDR2: LGHDT and YNNKEL (reference sequence). CDR3 nucleotides: TGTGCCAGCAGCCTTCGTGGCGGGAGGGCCGCGGAGACCCAGTGCTTC. Protein product: CASSLRGGRAAETQCF.

This chain joins TRBV5-6 and TRBJ2-2, with D maybe TRBD2 (5 bases). The CDR3 is 13 amino acids. The V end lost 4 bases, the J end lost 6 bases, and 10 bases lay between the germline ends. Germline V CDR1 and CDR2: SGHDT, YYEEEE. The CDR3 DNA is TGTGCCAGCAGCCCGGTCGGGGCCGGGGAGCTGTTTTTT. Amino acid sequence: CASSPVGAGELFF.

This clonotype was recorded many times. V gene TRBV13 combines with J gene TRBJ2-5, with 9 bases that match TRBD2. V was clipped by 3 bases and J by 6 bases; unmatched bases: 8. Per germline, CDR1 PRHDT and CDR2 FYEKMQ (reference sequence). The CDR3 loop spans 15 amino acids. CDR3 DNA sequence: TGTGCCAGCAGCTTTTCTAGCGGGAATTTGAAGACCCAGTACTTC. Protein sequence: CASSFSSGNLKTQYF.

This clonotype was found many times. This sequence joins TRBV27 and TRBJ2-1; 16 bases match TRBD2. V trimming: 3 bases; J trimming: 0 bases; junction bases outside the gene matches: 8. The germline gives CDR1 MNHEY, CDR2 SMNVEV (reference sequence). This CDR3 has 20 amino acids. The CDR3: CASSLGLAGGYGSSYNEQFF. CDR3 nucleotide sequence: TGTGCCAGCAGTTTGGGACTAGCGGGAGGGTACGGAAGCTCCTACAATGAGCAGTTCTTC.

The sample holds many counts of this clonotype. The chain has TRBV6-1 and TRBJ2-7; D is unclear. Trimming cost V 2 bases and J 0 bases, with 11 bases left between them. The CDR3 covers 15 residues. Germline values: CDR1 MNHNS, CDR2 SASEGT. CDR3 coding DNA: TGTGCCAGCAGTGAAATATCACTGAGCTCCTACGAGCAGTACTTC. Protein product: CASSEISLSSYEQYF.

The J gene is TRBJ1-3, the V gene TRBV28, with 7 bases that match TRBD1. V was pared by 5 bases and J by 4 bases, with 5 bases of the junction left unmatched. The length of the CDR3 is 14 residues. CDR1 is MDHEN and CDR2 is SYDVKM in the germline V gene. CDR3 sequence reads: CASSTGTVGNTIYF. In DNA, the CDR3 is TGTGCCAGCAGTACCGGGACAGTGGGAAACACCATATATTTT.

This clonotype has at least ten counts. The J gene is TRBJ1-1, the V gene TRBV5-1, with D uncertain. V lost 0 bases and J lost 1, with 10 bases in between. CDR1 and CDR2 (germline): SGHRS, YFSETQ. CDR3 size: 15 residues. The CDR3 reads CASSLDVQPNTEAFF. CDR3 nucleotide sequence: TGCGCCAGCAGCTTGGATGTACAGCCGAACACTGAAGCTTTCTTT.

CDR3 region: CASSDGMTGELFF. In DNA, the CDR3 is TGTGCCAGCAGTGACGGTATGACCGGGGAGCTGTTTTTT. The V gene is TRBV6-4, the J gene TRBJ2-2; D gene ambiguous. CDR3 size: 13 residues. Germline CDR1 and CDR2: MRHNA and SNTAGT. The germline V and J ends were trimmed by 2 bases and 5 bases, with 6 bases remaining between them.